This T cell receptor (beta chain) was profiled in a study of blood T cells in healthy people across ages. Next came a second PCR, run for about 6 to 12 cycles, which used a sample-barcoded 5' primer along with a J-beta primer mix. TCRdb used MiXCR to reprocess the 5' RACE reads, holding one entry per CDR3 protein. The table includes approximately 880,000 distinct CDR3 sequences, around 49% detected once. The CDR3 loop spans 15 amino acids. Germline CDR1 is SGHRS and CDR2 is YFSETQ. Trimming left V 4 bases short and J 0 bases short, with 8 bases between. Concerning this clonotype: Given a much more abundant clone one base away, this may be a read error.

Sequencing was carried out using blood. V usage is TRBV5-1 and J usage is TRBJ1-6; D is possibly TRBD1 (5 bases). This receptor was taken from a man younger than 40 in good health. The CDR3 loop is CASSHDSSYNSPLHF. Written as DNA, the CDR3 is TGCGCCAGCAGCCATGACAGCTCCTATAATTCACCCCTCCACTTT.